This is a list of T cell receptor beta chains from one sample in a study of shared clonotypes between healthy human individuals. This table comes from immunoSEQ multiplex PCR, and its TCRdb copy is limited to in-frame clones, with some not included. The profile shows roughly 2.5 million clones, around nine tenths of them singletons. The sample comprised naive CD4+ T cells sorted from blood. Every receptor here comes from a man aged 18 to 29 in good health. Both conserved end residues are part of each CDR3. A D gene is named only where the DNA matches it firmly. Rows give clone size only sometimes, using once, few, many, or a class for an expanded clone.

v_gene: TRBV2; j_gene: TRBJ1-5; d_gene: TRBD1; abundance: once; CDR3nt: TGTGCCAGTGACAGGGCCAGCAATCAGCCCCAGCATTTT; CDR3aa: CASDRASNQPQHF
v_gene: TRBV14; j_gene: TRBJ2-3; d_gene: -; abundance: -; CDR3nt: TGTGCCAGCAGCCCACTGGGCAGCACAGATACGCAGTATTTT; CDR3aa: CASSPLGSTDTQYF
v_gene: TRBV27; j_gene: TRBJ1-1; d_gene: -; abundance: -; CDR3nt: TGTGCCAGCAGGGGACCCAACACTGAAGCTTTCTTT; CDR3aa: CASRGPNTEAFF
v_gene: TRBV9; j_gene: TRBJ2-5; d_gene: TRBD1; abundance: -; CDR3nt: TGTGCCAGCAGCGTAGTTCCCCCGCCGACAGGGGGGGGAGAGACCCAGTACTTC; CDR3aa: CASSVVPPPTGGGETQYF
v_gene: TRBV6-6; j_gene: TRBJ2-1; d_gene: TRBD1; abundance: -; CDR3nt: TGTGCCAGCAGGGCCGGGACAGCCATCTACAATGAGCAGTTCTTC; CDR3aa: CASRAGTAIYNEQFF
v_gene: TRBV28; j_gene: TRBJ2-7; d_gene: TRBD2; abundance: -; CDR3nt: TGTGCCAGCTTAAAGGCGGGGGTCTACGAGCAGTACTTC; CDR3aa: CASLKAGVYEQYF
v_gene: TRBV28; j_gene: TRBJ2-5; d_gene: -; abundance: -; CDR3nt: TGTGCCAGCAGTTCTATTGGCGGGAGAGGGGGTATAGTACAAGAGACCCAGTACTTC; CDR3aa: CASSSIGGRGGIVQETQYF
v_gene: TRBV19; j_gene: TRBJ1-3; d_gene: -; abundance: -; CDR3nt: TGTGCCAGTAGTGGGGAGTCTGGAAACACCATATATTTT; CDR3aa: CASSGESGNTIYF
v_gene: TRBV7-9; j_gene: TRBJ2-2; d_gene: TRBD2; abundance: -; CDR3nt: TGTGCCAGCAGCTTATCTAGCGGGAAGGGCGACACCGGGGAGCTGTTTTTT; CDR3aa: CASSLSSGKGDTGELFF
v_gene: TRBV5-6; j_gene: TRBJ2-1; d_gene: -; abundance: once; CDR3nt: TGTGCCAGCAGCCCCCGCTCCTACAATGAGCAGTTCTTC; CDR3aa: CASSPRSYNEQFF
v_gene: TRBV29-1; j_gene: TRBJ1-5; d_gene: TRBD1; abundance: -; CDR3nt: TGCAGCACCCGGACAGGGCTCGATCAGCCCCAGCATTTT; CDR3aa: CSTRTGLDQPQHF
v_gene: TRBV7-2; j_gene: TRBJ2-1; d_gene: -; abundance: -; CDR3nt: TGTGCCAGCAGCCACCAGCGTAATGAGCAGTTCTTC; CDR3aa: CASSHQRNEQFF
v_gene: TRBV5-6; j_gene: TRBJ1-3; d_gene: -; abundance: -; CDR3nt: TGTGCCAGCAGCTTGGACGGCAGTTCTGGAAACACCATATATTTT; CDR3aa: CASSLDGSSGNTIYF
v_gene: TRBV7-9; j_gene: TRBJ1-5; d_gene: -; abundance: -; CDR3nt: TGTGCCAGCAGCTTAGCGTTAGCGGGATATAGCAATCAGCCCCAGCATTTT; CDR3aa: CASSLALAGYSNQPQHF
v_gene: TRBV7-9; j_gene: TRBJ2-2; d_gene: TRBD2; abundance: -; CDR3nt: TGTGCCAGCAGCTCCCCGGGACTAGCGGGAGGGGAGCTGTTTTTT; CDR3aa: CASSSPGLAGGELFF
v_gene: TRBV19; j_gene: TRBJ1-6; d_gene: TRBD1; abundance: -; CDR3nt: TGTGCCAGTAGGGACAGGGCAAATTCACCCCTCCACTTT; CDR3aa: CASRDRANSPLHF
v_gene: TRBV19; j_gene: TRBJ1-5; d_gene: -; abundance: -; CDR3nt: TGTGCCAGTAGTATAGAAAGGGCAGGGGGCAATCAGCCCCAGCATTTT; CDR3aa: CASSIERAGGNQPQHF
v_gene: TRBV5-5; j_gene: TRBJ1-4; d_gene: -; abundance: -; CDR3nt: TGTGCCAGCAGCTTGAACGGGGGCACCACTAATGAAAAACTGTTTTTT; CDR3aa: CASSLNGGTTNEKLFF
v_gene: TRBV5-4; j_gene: TRBJ2-2; d_gene: -; abundance: -; CDR3nt: TGTGCCAGCAGCTTGGATGGACACCTCGATTGGGTGTTTTTT; CDR3aa: CASSLDGHLDWVFF
v_gene: TRBV5-1; j_gene: TRBJ2-1; d_gene: -; abundance: -; CDR3nt: TGCGCCAGCAGAGACTCAGCGTACCTTTCCTACAATGAGCAGTTCTTC; CDR3aa: CASRDSAYLSYNEQFF
v_gene: TRBV6-6; j_gene: TRBJ2-7; d_gene: -; abundance: -; CDR3nt: TGTGCCAGCAGTTTGTCCACCGGGTCTACCTACGAGCAGTACTTC; CDR3aa: CASSLSTGSTYEQYF
v_gene: TRBV7-2; j_gene: TRBJ2-7; d_gene: TRBD2; abundance: -; CDR3nt: TGTGCCAGCAGCTCCCTGGGGATAGCGGGAGGGAGGGCTTTGGACGAGCAGTACTTC; CDR3aa: CASSSLGIAGGRALDEQYF
v_gene: TRBV18; j_gene: TRBJ2-3; d_gene: TRBD1; abundance: -; CDR3nt: TGTGCCAGCTCACAGATTGGGACAGGGCCTAGCACAGATACGCAGTATTTT; CDR3aa: CASSQIGTGPSTDTQYF
v_gene: TRBV7-9; j_gene: TRBJ2-7; d_gene: -; abundance: -; CDR3nt: TGTGCCAGCAGCTTAAGGACCTACGAGCAGTACTTC; CDR3aa: CASSLRTYEQYF
v_gene: TRBV19; j_gene: TRBJ1-5; d_gene: -; abundance: -; CDR3nt: TGTGCCAGTAAAGGCATCCGGGGGGCCAAAGATCAGCCCCAGCATTTT; CDR3aa: CASKGIRGAKDQPQHF
v_gene: TRBV15; j_gene: TRBJ1-1; d_gene: TRBD1; abundance: -; CDR3nt: TGTGCCACCAGGCGGACAGGGAACACTGAAGCTTTCTTT; CDR3aa: CATRRTGNTEAFF
v_gene: TRBV30; j_gene: TRBJ2-4; d_gene: TRBD2; abundance: -; CDR3nt: TGTGCCTGGAGTTATCCGGGACTAGCGGAGGGGGTCAAAAACATTCAGTACTTC; CDR3aa: CAWSYPGLAEGVKNIQYF
v_gene: TRBV7-9; j_gene: TRBJ2-1; d_gene: TRBD2; abundance: -; CDR3nt: TGTGCCAGCAGCGTAGTTAGCGGGGGGGCAGATGAGCAGTTCTTC; CDR3aa: CASSVVSGGADEQFF
v_gene: TRBV5-1; j_gene: TRBJ2-2; d_gene: -; abundance: -; CDR3nt: TGCGCCAGCAGCTCCCGCGGAGGTCGAGGGAACACCGGGGAGCTGTTTTTT; CDR3aa: CASSSRGGRGNTGELFF
v_gene: TRBV6-6; j_gene: TRBJ1-4; d_gene: -; abundance: -; CDR3nt: TGTGCCAGCAAACCCCACGGACGCAGGCCTGAAAAACTGTTTTTT; CDR3aa: CASKPHGRRPEKLFF
v_gene: TRBV7-2; j_gene: TRBJ2-3; d_gene: TRBD2; abundance: -; CDR3nt: TGTGCCAGCAGCCAGACTAGCGGGAGGGTTGGTGCAGATACGCAGTATTTT; CDR3aa: CASSQTSGRVGADTQYF
v_gene: TRBV5-1; j_gene: TRBJ2-5; d_gene: TRBD2; abundance: -; CDR3nt: TGCGCCAGCAGCCCTGGACTAGCGCGGTACCAAGAGACCCAGTACTTC; CDR3aa: CASSPGLARYQETQYF
v_gene: TRBV10-2; j_gene: TRBJ1-2; d_gene: -; abundance: -; CDR3nt: TGCGCCAGCAGTGAGTCTCAGTTAGGGGCTTCGGCCTATGGCTACACCTTC; CDR3aa: CASSESQLGASAYGYTF